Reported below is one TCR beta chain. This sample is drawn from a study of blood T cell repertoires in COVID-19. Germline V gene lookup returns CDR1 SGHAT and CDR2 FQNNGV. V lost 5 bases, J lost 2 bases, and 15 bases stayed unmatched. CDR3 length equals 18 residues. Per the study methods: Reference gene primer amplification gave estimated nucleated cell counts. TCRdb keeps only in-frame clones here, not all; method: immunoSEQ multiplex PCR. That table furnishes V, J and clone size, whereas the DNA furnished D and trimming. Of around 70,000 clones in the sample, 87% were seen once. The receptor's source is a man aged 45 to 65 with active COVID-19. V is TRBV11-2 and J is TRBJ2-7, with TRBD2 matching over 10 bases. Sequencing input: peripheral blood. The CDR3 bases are TGTGCCAGCAGCCCAAACTCCCGACTAGCGGGTGAGACCTACGAGCAGTACTTC. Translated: CASSPNSRLAGETYEQYF.